This passage covers 32 T cell receptor beta chains from one sample sequenced in a study of PD-1 blockade in classical Hodgkin lymphoma (TCRdb year 2020). The library was produced with the immunoSEQ multiplex PCR assay. The source is immuneACCESS, and TCRdb retained only in-frame sequences with V and J called. Part of the clones is not carried over; for the studies checked, unresolved V genes explain less than half of this, and the remainder is unexplained. In this sample the table shows tens of thousands of clones, approximately 70% of which occur a single time. The ten largest clones add up to 5.5% to 6.5% of the sample. What this sample's time point label stands for: cycle 1 day 1 (C1D1), immediately before nivolumab initiation. Every trial patient had relapsed after autologous stem cell transplantation, and cohorts A, B and C differed in prior brentuximab vedotin exposure. The sample consisted of peripheral blood mononuclear cells (PBMCs), taken at baseline. These receptors came from a human donor with classical Hodgkin lymphoma.

The rearrangement joins TRBV14 to TRBJ1-1, with D possibly matching TRBD1 (5 bases). Per the germline V gene, CDR1 is SGHDN and CDR2 is FVKESK. V was clipped by 3 bases and J by 4 bases, with 15 bases between them. The CDR3 runs 15 residues. The CDR3 coding sequence is TGTGCCAGCAGCCATGGCGGGGCCCTGGGCACTGAAGCTTTCTTT. It specifies CASSHGGALGTEAFF. The full variable domain, completed using reference TRBV14 and TRBJ1-1, is EAGVTQFPSHSVIEKGQTVTLRCDPISGHDNLYWYRRVMGKEIKFLLHFVKESKQDESGMPNNRFLAERTGGTYSTLKVQPAELEDSGVYFCASSHGGALGTEAFFGQGTRLTVV.

This clone was found a few times. This chain connects TRBV2 to TRBJ1-5, with D maybe TRBD1 (5 bases). Trimming pared 11 bases from V and 0 bases from J, leaving 14 bases between. The CDR3 runs 14 residues. CDR1 is SNHLY and CDR2 is FYNNEI in the germline V gene. The CDR3 loop reads CAGRDGLSNQPQHF. In DNA form, the CDR3 reads TGTGCCGGCCGGGACGGTCTTAGCAATCAGCCCCAGCATTTT.

This clone has more than one count but fewer than ten. The chain combines TRBV6-5 with TRBJ1-6; D unclear. Germline V gene data show CDR1 as MNHEY and CDR2 as SVGAGI. The CDR3 extends over 13 amino acids. Trimming pared 2 bases from V and 6 bases from J, leaving 5 bases between. CDR3 in amino acids: CASSYGSNSPLHF. CDR3 DNA sequence: TGTGCCAGCAGTTACGGGAGTAATTCACCCCTCCACTTT.

This chain joins TRBV18 and TRBJ1-5; D remains ambiguous. This CDR3 is 14 amino acids long. Per the germline V gene, CDR1 is KGHSH and CDR2 is LQKENI. V dropped 2 bases and J dropped 3 bases, with 8 bases sitting between them. The CDR3 DNA reads TGTGCCAGCTCACCAGGGAGTATCAATCAGCCCCAGCATTTT. This encodes CASSPGSINQPQHF.

The gene calls are TRBV23-1 and TRBJ2-1; maybe TRBD1 (5 bases). TRBV23-1 carries the ORF label, with uncertain function. V lost 0 bases, J lost 12 bases, and 21 bases lay in between. CDR3 length equals 16 residues. The chain's CDR3 is CASSQSVNLQGVAQFF. The CDR3 coding sequence is TGCGCCAGCAGTCAATCGGTCAACCTCCAAGGGGTTGCGCAGTTCTTC.

This chain joins TRBV25-1 and TRBJ2-2; 10 bases agree with TRBD1. The V and J ends lost 3 bases and 6 bases, in that order; junction bases with no gene match: 7. Germline-derived CDR1 and CDR2 are MGHDK and SYGVNS. CDR3 size: 16 residues. The CDR3 protein is CASSDPGQGVAGELFF. The CDR3 region has the DNA TGTGCCAGCAGTGATCCAGGACAGGGGGTGGCCGGGGAGCTGTTTTTT.

The chain carries TRBV5-1 and TRBJ1-1; D is perhaps TRBD1 (5 bases). The CDR3 extends over 14 amino acids. Trimming pared 1 base from V and 7 bases from J, leaving 14 bases between. Per germline, CDR1 SGHRS and CDR2 YFSETQ. CDR3 DNA: TGCGCCAGCAGCTTGTCTGGGGTGGGGGATGAAGCTTTCTTT. Amino acids: CASSLSGVGDEAFF.

The chain recombines TRBV6-5 with TRBJ2-7; possible D gene TRBD2, 5 bases. CDR1 and CDR2 (germline): MNHEY, SVGAGI. The CDR3 has 14 residues. V was shortened by 5 bases and J by 3 bases, with 14 bases between the two germline ends. CDR3 in DNA: TGTGCCAGCAGTCAATATTGGGGAGTCTACGAGCAGTACTTC. Its translation is CASSQYWGVYEQYF.

The CDR3: CASIGQHYGYTF. CDR3 bases: TGTGCCAGTATAGGACAGCACTATGGCTACACCTTC. This sequence joins TRBV19 and TRBJ1-2; D is possibly TRBD1 (6 bases). The CDR3 contains 12 residues. CDR1 LNHDA and CDR2 SQIVND come from the germline V gene (reference sequence). The ends were cut back, 7 bases at V and 3 bases at J, with 9 bases in the middle.

V usage is TRBV2 and J usage is TRBJ1-5; possible D gene TRBD1, 5 bases. CDR3 size: 15 residues. CDR1 is SNHLY, CDR2 FYNNEI, per germline. V dropped 6 bases and J dropped 6 bases, with 18 bases sitting between them. This chain's CDR3 is CASRRDDLGSQPQHF. CDR3 sequence (DNA): TGTGCCAGCAGGAGGGACGACTTAGGTAGTCAGCCCCAGCATTTT.

The gene calls are TRBV5-1 and TRBJ1-2; 12 positions match TRBD1. CDR1 is SGHRS, CDR2 YFSETQ, per germline. V lost 2 bases, J lost 3 bases, and 8 bases stayed unmatched. The CDR3 is 17 amino acids. The CDR3 DNA sequence: TGCGCCAGCAGCTTCCCGGGACAGGGGGCTGGCGACTATGGCTACACCTTC. Its translation: CASSFPGQGAGDYGYTF. Using reference TRBV5-1 and TRBJ1-2 for the parts outside the CDR3, the full variable domain is KAGVTQTPRYLIKTRGQQVTLSCSPISGHRSVSWYQQTPGQGLQFLFEYFSETQRNKGNFPGRFSGRQFSNSRSEMNVSTLELGDSALYLCASSFPGQGAGDYGYTFGSGTRLTVV.

The sample holds a few counts of this clone. The CDR3: CASSPGRGNTEAFF. The CDR3 DNA reads as TGTGCCAGCAGCCCGGGCCGGGGGAACACTGAAGCTTTCTTT. The rearrangement links TRBV7-3 to TRBJ1-1; D unclear. The ends were cut back, 5 bases at V and 1 base at J, with 11 bases in the middle. This CDR3 contains 14 residues. In germline, CDR1 is SGHTA, CDR2 FQGTGA.

By frequency in the sample, this clone is medium-sized. The chain recombines TRBV7-8 with TRBJ1-3, with D perhaps matching TRBD1 (5 bases). The CDR3 sequence is 15 residues long. Per the germline V gene, CDR1 is SGHVS and CDR2 is FQNEAQ. V was trimmed by 3 bases and J by 2 bases, leaving 11 bases between them. The CDR3 DNA reads TGTGCCAGCAGCTTTCCAGGGACGCCTGGAAACACCATATATTTT. Its protein is CASSFPGTPGNTIYF.

The chain joins TRBV7-2 to TRBJ1-6; no reliable D call. V dropped 6 bases and J dropped 15 bases, with 15 bases sitting between them. The CDR3 contains 12 residues. Germline V gene data show CDR1 as SGHTA and CDR2 as FQGNSA. CDR3 loop: CASSRRWAGLHF. The CDR3 bases are TGTGCCAGCAGTCGCAGATGGGCGGGCCTCCACTTT.

The rearrangement uses TRBV7-6 and TRBJ1-5; no firm D call. From germline, CDR1 is SGHVS and CDR2 FNYEAQ. Trimming removed 1 base at V and 2 bases at J, with 9 bases between. There are 15 residues in the CDR3. As DNA, the CDR3 is TGTGCCAGCAGCTTAGGCGATAAGGGCAATCAGCCCCAGCATTTT. Its protein product is CASSLGDKGNQPQHF. Full variable domain (remainder filled in from reference TRBV7-6 and TRBJ1-5): GAGVSQSPRYKVTKRGQDVALRCDPISGHVSLYWYRQALGQGPEFLTYFNYEAQQDKSGLPNDRFSAERPEGSISTLTIQRTEQRDSAMYRCASSLGDKGNQPQHFGDGTRLSIL.

CDR3 nucleotide sequence: TGTGCCAGCAGCTTAGCGGGGCCCCTGCCCCAGTACTTC. It codes for CASSLAGPLPQYF. This chain joins TRBV7-9 and TRBJ2-5, with D possibly being TRBD1 (5 bases). This CDR3 contains 13 residues. Deletions cut 0 bases from V and 9 bases from J, with 11 bases between. The germline CDR1 and CDR2 sequences are SEHNR and FQNEAQ (reference sequence).

This chain uses TRBV9 with TRBJ2-1; possibly TRBD1 for D (7 bases). CDR1 is SGDLS, CDR2 YYNGEE, per germline. CDR3 size: 15 residues. Between the trimmed V and J ends, which lost 3 bases and 4 bases, there was a span of 14 bases. CDR3 in DNA: TGTGCCAGCAGCGCTCAGGGGGGAGTTTACAATGAGCAGTTCTTC. Residues: CASSAQGGVYNEQFF.

The chain links TRBV11-2 to TRBJ1-4; maybe TRBD1 (5 bases). V lost 1 base to trimming and J lost 5 bases, with 8 bases between them. The CDR3 length is 14 residues. In germline, CDR1 is SGHAT, CDR2 FQNNGV. The DNA for the CDR3 is TGTGCCAGCAGCTTAGGGGGGGGGAATGAAAAACTGTTTTTT. Its protein is CASSLGGGNEKLFF.

V and J are TRBV14 and TRBJ2-2, with TRBD2 matching 8 bases. CDR1 is SGHDN and CDR2 is FVKESK in the germline V gene. The CDR3 runs 17 residues. Trimming cost V 1 base and J 3 bases; bases outside gene matches: 7. CDR3 protein: CASSQAKRGFDTGELFF. The CDR3 DNA reads as TGTGCCAGCAGCCAAGCTAAGCGGGGGTTCGACACCGGGGAGCTGTTTTTT.

The genes are TRBV6-5 and TRBJ1-5; the D is unclear. With 2 bases removed from V and 0 bases from J, the gap between germline ends came to 5 bases. Per germline, CDR1 MNHEY and CDR2 SVGAGI. This CDR3 is 14 amino acids long. The CDR3 DNA sequence: TGTGCCAGCAGTTACGGGTATAGCAATCAGCCCCAGCATTTT. Translation gives CASSYGYSNQPQHF.

The chain recombines TRBV11-2 with TRBJ2-1, with TRBD2 matching 10 bases. After removal of 2 bases from V and 13 bases from J, the junction contained 8 bases not matched to a gene. Per the germline V gene, CDR1 is SGHAT and CDR2 is FQNNGV. This CDR3 is built from 14 residues. The CDR3: CASSLSAAGGTQFF. CDR3 nucleotide sequence: TGTGCCAGCAGCTTATCGGCAGCGGGGGGGACACAGTTCTTC.

In regard to this clone: Other nucleotide sequences in the sample specify the same CDR3. The chain joins TRBV29-1 to TRBJ1-2, with D perhaps matching TRBD1 (5 bases). The germline CDR1 and CDR2 sequences are SQVTM and ANQGSEA. The CDR3 consists of 11 residues. Trimming took off 6 bases at V and 4 bases at J, with 9 bases between the two ends. CDR3 nucleotide sequence: TGCAGCGTCGGGGGGACCTATGGCTACACCTTC. The encoded protein is CSVGGTYGYTF.

V and J are TRBV7-3 and TRBJ1-3, with a possible D match to TRBD1 (6 bases). Germline lookup yields CDR1 SGHTA and CDR2 FQGTGA. This CDR3 is 15 amino acids long. Between the trimmed V and J ends, which lost 7 bases and 5 bases, there was a span of 18 bases. CDR3 sequence: CASNLCRGGRNTIYF. The CDR3 DNA sequence: TGTGCCAGCAACTTGTGCAGGGGCGGGCGAAACACCATATATTTT.

This clone was seen more than once but under ten times. The J gene is TRBJ2-7, the V gene TRBV6-5; 10 nucleotides align to TRBD1. This CDR3 is 14 amino acids long. V was pared by 6 bases and J by 0 bases, with 2 bases of the junction left unmatched. From germline, CDR1 is MNHEY and CDR2 SVGAGI. The CDR3 reads CASSRTGGSYEQYF. DNA for the CDR3: TGTGCCAGCAGCCGGACAGGGGGCTCCTACGAGCAGTACTTC.

CDR3 sequence reads: CASSRRGRRSNQPQHF. For the CDR3, the DNA is TGTGCCAGCAGCCGTCGGGGACGCCGTAGCAATCAGCCCCAGCATTTT. This sequence joins TRBV2 and TRBJ1-5, with D perhaps matching TRBD1 (5 bases). V lost 6 bases and J lost 0, with 15 bases in between. This CDR3 region has 16 residues. CDR1 and CDR2 from the germline V gene are SNHLY and FYNNEI.

The chain is built from TRBV19 and TRBJ2-6; D not resolved. This CDR3 contains 15 residues. In germline, CDR1 is LNHDA, CDR2 SQIVND (reference sequence). The V gene lost 6 bases and the J gene lost 3 bases, with 12 bases spanning the gap. CDR3 DNA: TGTGCCAGTAGCCCCGAGGAAAATGGGGCCAACGTCCTGACTTTC. Translation: CASSPEENGANVLTF.

The chain joins TRBV28 to TRBJ1-1; D is unresolved. This CDR3 has 13 residues. The V gene's germline CDR1 is MDHEN and CDR2 SYDVKM. V was shortened by 2 bases and J by 4 bases, with 8 bases between the two germline ends. The CDR3 DNA reads TGTGCCAGCAGTTTAAGTCTGGCCACTGAAGCTTTCTTT. It is translated as CASSLSLATEAFF.

The rearrangement links TRBV5-3 to TRBJ2-1; TRBD2 matches 11 bases. TRBV5-3 is an ORF for which the function is uncertain. Trimming removed 0 bases from V and 6 bases from J; junction bases left unmatched: 11. The CDR3 consists of 18 residues. The CDR3 reads CARSLGASGRPVGNEQFF. The CDR3 nucleotides read TGTGCCAGAAGCTTGGGGGCTAGCGGGAGGCCGGTGGGCAATGAGCAGTTCTTC.

The chain joins TRBV19 to TRBJ1-2; D might be TRBD1 (5 bases). The germline CDR1 and CDR2 sequences are LNHDA and SQIVND (reference sequence). V was shortened by 5 bases and J by 8 bases, with 21 bases between the two germline ends. This CDR3 contains 15 residues. As DNA, the CDR3 is TGTGCCAGTAGTCTCAACCCCCGGGACCCTCGGGGCTACACCTTC. This gives the protein CASSLNPRDPRGYTF.

The chain employs TRBV5-6 and TRBJ1-2; 7 nucleotides line up with TRBD1. Looked up from germline, CDR1 is SGHDT and CDR2 is YYEEEE. J gave up 4 bases and V 5 bases, and 8 bases lay outside the gene matches. The CDR3 is 14 amino acids. CDR3 DNA: TGTGCCAGCAGTACGGGACAGTCGAGCTATGGCTACACCTTC. Translation: CASSTGQSSYGYTF.

The chain combines TRBV5-8 with TRBJ2-1; possibly TRBD1 for D (6 bases). V dropped 7 bases and J dropped 7 bases, with 12 bases sitting between them. Germline V CDR1 and CDR2: SGHTS, YDEGEE. CDR3 length: 12 amino acids. CDR3 loop: CASVQGLNEQFF. CDR3 bases: TGTGCCAGCGTTCAGGGGTTGAATGAGCAGTTCTTC.

CDR3 sequence (DNA): TGTGCCAGCTCACAAACCCGGGCAGCGTTAGCAGATACGCAGTATTTT. Its protein is CASSQTRAALADTQYF. The V call is TRBV18, the J call TRBJ2-3; D not resolved. Trimming took off 4 bases at V and 4 bases at J, with 18 bases between the two ends. The length of the CDR3 is 16 residues. Germline CDR1 reads KGHSH; CDR2 reads LQKENI.